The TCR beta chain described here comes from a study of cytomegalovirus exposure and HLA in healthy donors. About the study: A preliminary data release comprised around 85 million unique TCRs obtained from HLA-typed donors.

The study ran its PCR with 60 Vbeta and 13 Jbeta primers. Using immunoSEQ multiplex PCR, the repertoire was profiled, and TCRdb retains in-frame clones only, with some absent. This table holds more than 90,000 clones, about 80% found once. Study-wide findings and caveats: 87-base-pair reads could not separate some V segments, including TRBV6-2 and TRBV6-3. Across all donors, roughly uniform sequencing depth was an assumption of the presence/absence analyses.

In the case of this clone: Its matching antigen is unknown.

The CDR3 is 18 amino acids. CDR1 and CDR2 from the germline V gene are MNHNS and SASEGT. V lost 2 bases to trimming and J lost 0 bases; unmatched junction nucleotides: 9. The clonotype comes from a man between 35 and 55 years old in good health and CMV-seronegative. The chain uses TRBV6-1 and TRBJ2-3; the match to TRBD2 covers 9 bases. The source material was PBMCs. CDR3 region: CASSEPFLAGPSTDTQYF. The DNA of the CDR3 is TGTGCCAGCAGTGAACCTTTTCTAGCGGGACCTAGCACAGATACGCAGTATTTT.